One and the same sample provided the 30 T cell receptor beta chains below, sequenced in a study of cytomegalovirus exposure and HLA in healthy donors. Both 60 Vbeta primers and 13 Jbeta primers went into the PCR. Here immunoSEQ multiplex PCR was the method, and the copy in TCRdb shows in-frame clones only, minus some. The data contain 150,000 to 200,000 clones, 65% to 90% of them seen just once; the ten biggest clones take up 2% to 2.5%. Sequencing used PBMCs. The source is a woman in her forties or fifties in good health and CMV-seronegative.

The sample holds a few counts of this clone. The CDR3 sequence: CASSEVRGGPSNQPQHF. In DNA, the CDR3 is TGTGCCAGCAGTGAAGTTCGGGGGGGCCCTAGCAATCAGCCCCAGCATTTT. This chain links TRBV6-1 with TRBJ1-5; D perhaps matches TRBD1 (6 bases). Trimming shortened V by 1 base and J by 0 bases, and 13 bases separated the two germline ends. Per germline, CDR1 MNHNS and CDR2 SASEGT. The CDR3 totals 17 residues.

In this sample, this clone turned up once. The chain has TRBV7-2 and TRBJ2-7; TRBD1 agrees at 10 bases. This CDR3 contains 15 residues. Losses at the gene ends were 5 bases for V and 1 base for J; bases not matched to a gene: 5. In germline, CDR1 is SGHTA, CDR2 FQGNSA. The CDR3 here is CASSPGTGVSYEQYF. The CDR3 nucleotides read TGTGCCAGCAGCCCCGGGACAGGGGTTTCCTACGAGCAGTACTTC.

V and J are TRBV9 and TRBJ2-7; 12 bases fit TRBD2. Germline CDR1 and CDR2: SGDLS and YYNGEE. The CDR3 loop spans 15 amino acids. Trimming at V came to 0 bases and at J to 4 bases, leaving 2 bases not matched to a gene. This CDR3 is CASSVGLAGEYEQYF. As DNA, the CDR3 is TGTGCCAGCAGCGTAGGACTAGCGGGAGAGTACGAGCAGTACTTC.

The chain's CDR3 is CASTGQLSQETQYF. For the CDR3, the DNA is TGTGCCAGCACCGGACAGCTTTCACAAGAGACCCAGTACTTC. The V gene is TRBV7-2, the J gene TRBJ2-5, with TRBD1 as a possible D gene (6 bases). V dropped 7 bases and J dropped 2 bases, with 14 bases sitting between them. This CDR3 is built from 14 residues. Germline CDR1 SGHTA, CDR2 FQGNSA.

CDR3 sequence reads: CASSLVGGRENTEAFF. CDR3 DNA sequence: TGTGCCAGCAGCTTAGTGGGAGGAAGGGAGAACACTGAAGCTTTCTTT. The chain employs TRBV11-2 and TRBJ1-1; D is unresolved. The CDR3 consists of 16 residues. The germline CDR1 and CDR2 sequences are SGHAT and FQNNGV. Trimming cost V 1 base and J 1 base, with 13 bases left between them.

This clone was seen a handful of times. The V gene is TRBV7-9, the J gene TRBJ2-7; D may be TRBD1 (5 bases). Germline V gene data show CDR1 as SEHNR and CDR2 as FQNEAQ (reference sequence). The CDR3 consists of 16 residues. The ends were cut back, 2 bases at V and 0 bases at J, with 14 bases in the middle. CDR3 coding DNA: TGTGCCAGCAGCTTATTACGTGACAGTGCCTCCTACGAGCAGTACTTC. It translates to CASSLLRDSASYEQYF. Drawing the rest from reference TRBV7-9 and TRBJ2-7, the complete variable domain is DTGVSQNPRHKITKRGQNVTFRCDPISEHNRLYWYRQTLGQGPEFLTYFQNEAQLEKSRLLSDRFSAERPKGSFSTLEIQRTEQGDSAMYLCASSLLRDSASYEQYFGPGTRLTVT.

The chain combines TRBV19 with TRBJ2-5; the D gene is possibly TRBD2 (6 bases). The V end was cut by 3 bases, the J end by 3 bases, with 14 bases between. Germline V gene lookup returns CDR1 LNHDA and CDR2 SQIVND (reference sequence). CDR3 size: 15 residues. The CDR3 DNA reads TGTGCCAGTAGTATCTTTGAGGGCGGGGAAGAGACCCAGTACTTC. Translated: CASSIFEGGEETQYF. The whole variable domain, remainder taken from reference TRBV19 and TRBJ2-5, is DGGITQSPKYLFRKEGQNVTLSCEQNLNHDAMYWYRQDPGQGLRLIYYSQIVNDFQKGDIAEGYSVSREKKESFPLTVTSAQKNPTAFYLCASSIFEGGEETQYFGPGTRLLVL.

This chain connects TRBV7-2 to TRBJ2-1, with 8 bases aligning to TRBD1. J was trimmed by 8 bases and V by 5 bases; bases with no gene match: 5. Germline values: CDR1 SGHTA, CDR2 FQGNSA. The CDR3 runs to 13 residues. The CDR3 DNA reads as TGTGCCAGCAGCCTAGACAGGGGCGATGAGCAGTTCTTC. Residues: CASSLDRGDEQFF.

This clone was seen a few times. J is TRBJ1-4 and V is TRBV4-1, with D maybe TRBD1 (5 bases). Trimming stripped 6 bases from V and 0 bases from J, with 8 bases between. The CDR3 spans 14 residues. Germline V lookup: CDR1 MGHRA, CDR2 YSYEKL. The CDR3 region has the DNA TGCGCCAGCAGACGACAGCCAACTAATGAAAAACTGTTTTTT. It yields the protein CASRRQPTNEKLFF.

The chain links TRBV7-2 to TRBJ1-1; possible D gene TRBD1, 6 bases. Germline values: CDR1 SGHTA, CDR2 FQGNSA. The CDR3 consists of 14 residues. Trimming cost V 1 base and J 6 bases, with 12 bases left between them. CDR3: CASSLGGHISEAFF. For the CDR3, the DNA is TGTGCCAGCAGCTTAGGGGGACATATCTCTGAAGCTTTCTTT.

V usage is TRBV28 and J usage is TRBJ1-2, with 7 bases aligning to TRBD1. This CDR3 spans 14 amino acids. Germline loops: CDR1 MDHEN, CDR2 SYDVKM. The V segment lost 5 bases and the J segment 5 bases; nucleotides outside the gene matches: 8. This CDR3 reads CASSQTGAGYGYTF. CDR3 in DNA: TGTGCCAGCAGTCAAACAGGGGCTGGGTATGGCTACACCTTC.

V gene TRBV6-5 combines with J gene TRBJ2-7; 7 nucleotides agree with TRBD1. V shed 6 bases and J 1 base; nucleotides not matched to a gene: 6. Germline CDR1 is MNHEY and CDR2 is SVGAGI. The length of the CDR3 is 14 residues. CDR3 amino acids: CASSQGTVSYEQYF. CDR3 sequence (DNA): TGTGCCAGCAGCCAAGGGACAGTGTCCTACGAGCAGTACTTC.

The chain joins TRBV2 to TRBJ1-1; D ambiguous. V was clipped by 3 bases and J by 1 base, with 9 bases between them. The germline CDR1 and CDR2 sequences are SNHLY and FYNNEI. This CDR3 contains 14 residues. The CDR3 protein is CASSDWAPNTEAFF. The DNA of the CDR3 is TGTGCCAGCAGTGATTGGGCCCCGAACACTGAAGCTTTCTTT.

This clone turned up a few times. V and J are TRBV5-1 and TRBJ1-2, with 7 bases that match TRBD1. In germline, CDR1 is SGHRS, CDR2 YFSETQ. The trim removed 3 bases at V and 0 bases at J, leaving 5 bases unmatched. The CDR3 runs 15 residues. The CDR3 spells CASSWDRVTNYGYTF. CDR3 coding DNA: TGCGCCAGCAGCTGGGACAGAGTGACTAACTATGGCTACACCTTC.

V usage is TRBV4-2 and J usage is TRBJ2-5; 16 positions match TRBD2. CDR1 and CDR2 (germline): LGHNA, YNFKEQ. V lost 1 base, J lost 2 bases, and 4 bases stayed unmatched. The CDR3 extends over 18 amino acids. This CDR3 reads CASSQVGTSGRGQETQYF. The DNA of the CDR3 is TGTGCCAGCAGCCAAGTCGGGACTAGCGGGAGGGGACAAGAGACCCAGTACTTC.

This clone has more than one count but fewer than ten. CDR3 nucleotide sequence: TGTGCCAGCAGAACGACTAGCGGGGGGACATACGAGCAGTACTTC. It translates to CASRTTSGGTYEQYF. The chain is built from TRBV6-6 and TRBJ2-7; 13 bases fit TRBD2. The length of the CDR3 is 15 residues. With 6 bases clipped from V and 4 bases from J, the junction kept 6 bases outside the gene matches. CDR1 and CDR2 from the germline V gene are MNHNY and SVGAGI (reference sequence).

The V and J genes are TRBV28 and TRBJ2-7; 9 bases agree with TRBD1. The trim removed 6 bases at V and 4 bases at J, leaving 4 bases unmatched. This CDR3 has 13 amino acids. Looked up from germline, CDR1 is MDHEN and CDR2 is SYDVKM. The CDR3 reads CASRVQGAYEQYF. CDR3 sequence (DNA): TGTGCCAGCAGAGTACAGGGGGCGTACGAGCAGTACTTC. The variable domain in full, completed from reference TRBV28 and TRBJ2-7, reads DVKVTQSSRYLVKRTGEKVFLECVQDMDHENMFWYRQDPGLGLRLIYFSYDVKMKEKGDIPEGYSVSREKKERFSLILESASTNQTSMYLCASRVQGAYEQYFGPGTRLTVT.

V gene TRBV2 combines with J gene TRBJ2-1; TRBD1 might be the D (5 bases). The length of the CDR3 is 15 residues. Germline assignment: CDR1 SNHLY and CDR2 FYNNEI. Trimming took off 3 bases at V and 3 bases at J, with 12 bases between the two ends. The CDR3 DNA reads TGTGCCAGCAGTGATGAGGTTACAGGCTACAATGAGCAGTTCTTC. Translated, it gives CASSDEVTGYNEQFF. Using reference TRBV2 and TRBJ2-1 for the parts outside the CDR3, the full variable domain is EPEVTQTPSHQVTQMGQEVILRCVPISNHLYFYWYRQILGQKVEFLVSFYNNEISEKSEIFDDQFSVERPDGSNFTLKIRSTKLEDSAMYFCASSDEVTGYNEQFFGPGTRLTVL.

This chain joins TRBV1 and TRBJ2-1; TRBD1 is taken as the D call from the table, unchecked against the DNA. TRBV1 is a documented pseudogene. This CDR3 is 21 amino acids long. The CDR3 DNA is TGCACCAGCAGCCAGGAGGGGGCGCCGGAGGTGGGAAAGAACCCCTACAATGAGCAGTTCTTC. Translating it yields CTSSQEGAPEVGKNPYNEQFF.

V usage is TRBV30 and J usage is TRBJ1-1; possible D gene TRBD1, 5 bases. Germline lookup yields CDR1 GTSNPN and CDR2 SVGIG (reference sequence). The CDR3 is 13 amino acids. V lost 0 bases and J 6 bases, leaving 11 bases between the germline ends. CDR3: CAWSVRGYAEAFF. The CDR3 bases are TGTGCCTGGAGTGTAAGGGGTTACGCTGAAGCTTTCTTT.

V usage is TRBV30 and J usage is TRBJ1-3, with D uncertain. Between the trimmed V and J ends, which lost 1 base and 4 bases, there was a span of 5 bases. The CDR3 is made up of 12 amino acids. Germline V lookup: CDR1 GTSNPN, CDR2 SVGIG (reference sequence). CDR3 DNA: TGTGCCTGGAGTGGCAGGGGAAACACCATATATTTT. This sequence encodes CAWSGRGNTIYF. Using reference TRBV30 and TRBJ1-3 for the parts outside the CDR3, the full variable domain is SQTIHQWPATLVQPVGSPLSLECTVEGTSNPNLYWYRQAAGRGLQLLFYSVGIGQISSEVPQNLSASRPQDRQFILSSKKLLLSDSGFYLCAWSGRGNTIYFGEGSWLTVV.

This rearrangement joins TRBV28 to TRBJ2-3; D is ambiguous. The CDR3 runs 17 residues. V was cut by 0 bases and J by 1 base, with 14 bases left in between. Germline-derived CDR1 and CDR2 are MDHEN and SYDVKM. CDR3 protein: CASSLWGRASGTDTQYF. The CDR3 coding sequence is TGTGCCAGCAGTTTATGGGGCCGAGCTTCAGGCACAGATACGCAGTATTTT.

The chain links TRBV7-3 to TRBJ1-1, with TRBD1 matching 7 bases. Germline loops: CDR1 SGHTA, CDR2 FQGTGA. The trim removed 6 bases at V and 4 bases at J, leaving 5 bases unmatched. The CDR3 consists of 13 residues. The CDR3 loop is CASRQGITTEAFF. The CDR3 nucleotides are TGTGCCAGCAGACAGGGGATTACCACTGAAGCTTTCTTT.

This clone was seen more than once but under ten times. V is TRBV30 and J is TRBJ2-6, with D possibly being TRBD2 (7 bases). Looked up from germline, CDR1 is GTSNPN and CDR2 is SVGIG (reference sequence). The CDR3 has 16 residues. V was cut by 6 bases and J by 0 bases, with 15 bases left in between. The CDR3 DNA reads TGTGCCTGCGCGGGGGCGCGTCTCTCTGGGGCCAACGTCCTGACTTTC. This sequence encodes CACAGARLSGANVLTF.

The chain combines TRBV27 with TRBJ1-1; D is uncertain. Germline V gives CDR1 MNHEY, CDR2 SMNVEV (reference sequence). This CDR3 has 14 residues. Trimming cost V 5 bases and J 5 bases, with 15 bases left between them. The CDR3 DNA reads as TGTGCCAGCAGTCTGGAGTCGGGATGGACTGAAGCTTTCTTT. It translates to CASSLESGWTEAFF.

V usage is TRBV7-6 and J usage is TRBJ1-5; D may be TRBD1 (6 bases). The CDR3 consists of 14 residues. Germline CDR1 reads SGHVS; CDR2 reads FNYEAQ. With 1 base removed from V and 8 bases from J, the gap between germline ends came to 12 bases. The CDR3 DNA reads TGTGCCAGCAGCTTAGAGGGGGGGAAAAAGCCCCAGCATTTT. As protein: CASSLEGGKKPQHF. Variable domain in full (rest from reference TRBV7-6 and TRBJ1-5): GAGVSQSPRYKVTKRGQDVALRCDPISGHVSLYWYRQALGQGPEFLTYFNYEAQQDKSGLPNDRFSAERPEGSISTLTIQRTEQRDSAMYRCASSLEGGKKPQHFGDGTRLSIL.

This clone was recorded a few times. J is TRBJ2-5 and V is TRBV20-1; no clear D. Trimming cost V 6 bases and J 5 bases, with 7 bases left between them. Germline CDR1 and CDR2: DFQATT and SNEGSKA (reference sequence). The CDR3 spans 10 residues. The CDR3 bases are TGCAGTGCCGCCGAGGAGACCCAGTACTTC. Protein: CSAAEETQYF.

The chain combines TRBV27 with TRBJ2-7; no reliable D call. This CDR3 has 12 amino acids. The germline V and J ends were trimmed by 5 bases and 2 bases, with 7 bases remaining between them. Looked up from germline, CDR1 is MNHEY and CDR2 is SMNVEV (reference sequence). The CDR3 region is CASSVGPYEQYF. The CDR3 DNA follows: TGTGCCAGCAGTGTGGGCCCCTACGAGCAGTACTTC.

Here the CDR3 reads CASSSEGQVTGANVLTF. In DNA, the CDR3 is TGTGCCAGCAGTTCGGAGGGACAGGTAACTGGGGCCAACGTCCTGACTTTC. The chain employs TRBV28 and TRBJ2-6; TRBD1 matches 8 bases. This CDR3 region has 17 residues. Germline assignment: CDR1 MDHEN and CDR2 SYDVKM. J gave up 2 bases and V 4 bases, and 7 bases lay outside the gene matches.

This clone was found once. This chain links TRBV15 with TRBJ1-3, with no clear D. CDR3 length equals 15 residues. Trimming left V 1 base short and J 0 bases short, with 7 bases between. CDR1 and CDR2 from the germline V gene are LNHNV and YYDKDF (reference sequence). The CDR3 reads CATSRVLASGNTIYF. Written as DNA, the CDR3 is TGTGCCACCAGCAGAGTCTTGGCCTCTGGAAACACCATATATTTT.